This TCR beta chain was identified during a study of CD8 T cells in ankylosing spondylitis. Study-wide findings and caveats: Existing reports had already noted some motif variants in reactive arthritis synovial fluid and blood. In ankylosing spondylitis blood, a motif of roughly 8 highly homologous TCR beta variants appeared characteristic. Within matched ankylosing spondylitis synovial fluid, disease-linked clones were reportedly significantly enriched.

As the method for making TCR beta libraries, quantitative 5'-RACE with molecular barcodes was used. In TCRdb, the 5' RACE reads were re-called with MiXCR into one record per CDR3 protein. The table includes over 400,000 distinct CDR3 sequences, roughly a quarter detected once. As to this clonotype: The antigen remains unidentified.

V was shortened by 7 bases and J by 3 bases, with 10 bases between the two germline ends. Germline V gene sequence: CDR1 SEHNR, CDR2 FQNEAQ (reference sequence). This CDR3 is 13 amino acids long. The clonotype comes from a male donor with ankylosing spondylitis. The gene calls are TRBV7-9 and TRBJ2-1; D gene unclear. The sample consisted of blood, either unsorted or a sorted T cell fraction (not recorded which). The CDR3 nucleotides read TGTGCCAGCACCCCACGGGTCTACAATGAGCAGTTCTTC. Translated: CASTPRVYNEQFF.